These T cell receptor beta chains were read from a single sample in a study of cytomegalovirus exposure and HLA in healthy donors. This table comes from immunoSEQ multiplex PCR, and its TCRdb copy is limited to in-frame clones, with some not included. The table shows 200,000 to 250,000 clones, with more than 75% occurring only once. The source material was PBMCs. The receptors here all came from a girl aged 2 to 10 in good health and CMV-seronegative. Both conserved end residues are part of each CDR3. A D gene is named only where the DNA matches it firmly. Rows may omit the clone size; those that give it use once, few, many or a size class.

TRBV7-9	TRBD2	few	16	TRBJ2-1	CASSLEASGRYNEQFF	TGTGCCAGCAGCTTAGAGGCTAGCGGGAGATACAATGAGCAGTTCTTC
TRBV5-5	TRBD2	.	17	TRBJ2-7	CASSLSSSGRSIYEQYF	TGTGCCAGCAGCTTGAGTTCTAGCGGGAGGTCAATTTACGAGCAGTACTTC
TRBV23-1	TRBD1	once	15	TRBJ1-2	CASSQRDRANYGYTF	TGCGCCAGCAGTCAACGGGACAGGGCTAACTATGGCTACACCTTC
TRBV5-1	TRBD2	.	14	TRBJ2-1	CASSPTSGKDEQFF	TGCGCCAGCAGCCCGACTAGCGGGAAGGATGAGCAGTTCTTC
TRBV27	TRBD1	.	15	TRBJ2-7	CASSFRTGGLNEQYF	TGTGCCAGCAGTTTCCGGACAGGGGGCCTGAACGAGCAGTACTTC
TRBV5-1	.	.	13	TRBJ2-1	CASRLVHYNEQFF	TGCGCCAGCAGGTTGGTCCACTACAATGAGCAGTTCTTC
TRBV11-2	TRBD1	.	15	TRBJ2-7	CASSSRATGLYEQYF	TGTGCCAGCAGCTCCAGGGCGACAGGGCTTTACGAGCAGTACTTC
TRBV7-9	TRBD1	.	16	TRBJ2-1	CASSLTGARSYNEQFF	TGTGCCAGCAGCTTGACAGGGGCGAGGTCCTACAATGAGCAGTTCTTC
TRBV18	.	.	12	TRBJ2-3	CASSLAEDTQYF	TGTGCCAGCTCACTAGCCGAAGATACGCAGTATTTT
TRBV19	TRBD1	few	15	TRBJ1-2	CASSPEGQSPRGYTF	TGTGCCAGTAGTCCCGAGGGACAGTCCCCTCGGGGCTACACCTTC
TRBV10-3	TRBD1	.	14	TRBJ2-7	CANSDRGGGYEQYF	TGTGCCAACTCCGACAGGGGGGGAGGGTACGAGCAGTACTTC
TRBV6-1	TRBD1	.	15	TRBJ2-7	CASSLSGTGMYEQYF	TGTGCCAGCAGCCTATCCGGGACAGGGATGTACGAGCAGTACTTC
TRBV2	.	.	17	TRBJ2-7	CASSGPESGTRYYEQYF	TGTGCCAGCAGCGGACCCGAGTCCGGGACTCGCTACTACGAGCAGTACTTC
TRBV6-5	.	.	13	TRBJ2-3	CASRAYRFPTQYF	TGTGCCAGCAGAGCGTACCGATTCCCAACGCAGTATTTT
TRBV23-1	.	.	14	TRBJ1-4	CASSQEKSNEKLFF	TGCGCCAGCAGTCAAGAGAAGTCTAATGAAAAACTGTTTTTT
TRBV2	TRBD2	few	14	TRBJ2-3	CASRTSGGTDTQYF	TGTGCCAGCAGGACTAGCGGGGGCACAGATACGCAGTATTTT
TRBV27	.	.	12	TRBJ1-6	CASTRLNSPLHF	TGTGCCAGCACCAGGTTGAATTCACCCCTCCACTTT
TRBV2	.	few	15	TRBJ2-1	CASSSIRGSYNEQFF	TGTGCCAGCAGCTCTATAAGGGGTTCGTACAATGAGCAGTTCTTC
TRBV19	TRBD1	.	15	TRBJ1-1	CASSTPTGVSTEAFF	TGTGCCAGTAGTACCCCGACAGGGGTCTCCACTGAAGCTTTCTTT
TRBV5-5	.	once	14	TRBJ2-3	CASSLPERGDTQYF	TGTGCCAGCAGCTTGCCGGAGAGGGGGGATACGCAGTATTTT
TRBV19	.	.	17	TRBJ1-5	CASSTSSRQISNQPQHF	TGTGCCAGTAGTACCTCAAGTCGACAGATTAGCAATCAGCCCCAGCATTTT
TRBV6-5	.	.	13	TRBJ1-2	CASSPLTGLGYPF	TGTGCCAGCAGCCCTCTAACAGGGTTGGGCTACCCCTTC
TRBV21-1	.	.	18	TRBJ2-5	CASSPWWPLAYLQETQYF	TGTGCCAGCAGCCCCTGGTGGCCACTAGCGTACCTCCAAGAGACCCAGTACTTC